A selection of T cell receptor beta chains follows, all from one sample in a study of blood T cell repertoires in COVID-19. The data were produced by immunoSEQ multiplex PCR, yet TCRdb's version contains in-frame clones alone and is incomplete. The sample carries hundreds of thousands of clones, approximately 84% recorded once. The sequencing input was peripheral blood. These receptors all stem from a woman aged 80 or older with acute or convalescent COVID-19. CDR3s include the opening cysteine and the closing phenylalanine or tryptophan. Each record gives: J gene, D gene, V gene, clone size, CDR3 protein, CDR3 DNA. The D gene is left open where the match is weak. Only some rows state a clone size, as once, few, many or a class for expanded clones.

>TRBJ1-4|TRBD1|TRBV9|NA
CASSGQEGATEKLFF
TGTGCCAGCAGCGGCCAAGAGGGGGCGACTGAAAAACTGTTTTTT
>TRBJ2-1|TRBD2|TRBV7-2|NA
CASSPLGTSGNNEQFF
TGTGCCAGCAGCCCACTTGGGACTAGCGGGAACAATGAGCAGTTCTTC
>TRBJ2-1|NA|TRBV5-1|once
CASNRGGRRNYEQFF
TGCGCCAGCAATAGAGGAGGGCGGCGTAATTATGAGCAGTTCTTC
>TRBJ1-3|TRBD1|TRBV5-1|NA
CASSPGGQGLSGNTIYF
TGCGCCAGCAGCCCCGGGGGACAGGGGCTCTCTGGAAACACCATATATTTT
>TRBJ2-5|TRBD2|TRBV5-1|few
CASSLTSAQETQYF
TGCGCCAGCAGCCTCACTAGCGCCCAAGAGACCCAGTACTTC
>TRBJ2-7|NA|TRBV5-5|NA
CASSLGLRDYEQYF
TGTGCCAGCAGCTTGGGACTAAGAGACTACGAGCAGTACTTC
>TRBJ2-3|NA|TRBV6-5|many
CASRRTDTDTQYF
TGTGCCAGCAGGAGGACAGACACAGATACGCAGTATTTT
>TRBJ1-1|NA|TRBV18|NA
CASSHGSRVDAEAFF
TGTGCCAGCTCACATGGCTCCAGGGTCGACGCTGAAGCTTTCTTT
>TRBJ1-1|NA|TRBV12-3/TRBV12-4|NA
CASSKDRNTEAFF
TGTGCCAGCAGTAAGGACAGGAACACTGAAGCTTTCTTT
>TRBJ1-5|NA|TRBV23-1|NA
CASSQTENGNQPQHF
TGCGCCAGCAGTCAAACGGAGAATGGCAATCAGCCCCAGCATTTT
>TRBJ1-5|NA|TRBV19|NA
CASSSGNQPQHF
TGTGCCAGTAGTTCGGGAAATCAGCCCCAGCATTTT
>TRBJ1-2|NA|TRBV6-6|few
CASSYSSSNYGYTF
TGTGCCAGCAGTTACTCGAGTTCCAACTATGGCTACACCTTC
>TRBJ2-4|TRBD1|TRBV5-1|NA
CASSPAPPGQTKNIQYF
TGCGCCAGCAGCCCGGCACCTCCGGGACAGACTAAAAACATTCAGTACTTC
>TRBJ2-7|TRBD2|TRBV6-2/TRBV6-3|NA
CASSYLIGSGASYEQYF
TGTGCCAGCAGTTACTTGATCGGAAGCGGGGCCTCCTACGAGCAGTACTTC
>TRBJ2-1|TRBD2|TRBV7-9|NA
CASSLDLLAGAEQFF
TGTGCCAGCAGCTTAGATTTACTAGCGGGAGCGGAGCAGTTCTTC
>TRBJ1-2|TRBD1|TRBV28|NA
CASRTGVYGYTF
TGTGCCAGCAGGACAGGGGTCTATGGCTACACCTTC
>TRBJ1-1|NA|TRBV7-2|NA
CASRVAMNTEAFF
TGTGCCAGCCGGGTGGCTATGAACACTGAAGCTTTCTTT
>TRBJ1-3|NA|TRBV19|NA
CASSPFPSSGNTIYF
TGTGCCAGTAGTCCCTTTCCGAGCTCTGGAAACACCATATATTTT
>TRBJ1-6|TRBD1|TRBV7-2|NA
CASSEEGGTNSPLHF
TGTGCCAGCAGCGAAGAAGGGGGCACTAATTCACCCCTCCACTTT
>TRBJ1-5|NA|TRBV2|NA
CASRNTGNYQPQHF
TGTGCCAGCAGAAACACAGGGAACTACCAGCCCCAGCATTTT
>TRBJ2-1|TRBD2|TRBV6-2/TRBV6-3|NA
CASSYSLAGGRSYNEQFF
TGTGCCAGCAGTTATTCCCTAGCGGGAGGACGATCCTACAATGAGCAGTTCTTC
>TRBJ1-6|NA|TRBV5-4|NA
CASSTGEGYNSPLHF
TGTGCCAGCAGCACCGGAGAGGGTTATAATTCACCCCTCCACTTT
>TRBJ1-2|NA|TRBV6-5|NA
CASRQDSNYGYTF
TGTGCCAGCAGACAGGACAGTAACTATGGCTACACCTTC
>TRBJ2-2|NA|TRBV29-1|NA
CSVEDRGGGTGELFF
TGCAGCGTTGAAGATCGAGGGGGGGGCACCGGGGAGCTGTTTTTT
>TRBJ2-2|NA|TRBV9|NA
CASSVATSGTGELFF
TGTGCCAGCAGCGTAGCTACGAGTGGCACCGGGGAGCTGTTTTTT
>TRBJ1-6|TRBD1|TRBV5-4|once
CASSSRDRGVVSPLHF
TGTGCCAGCAGCTCCCGGGACAGGGGTGTTGTTTCACCCCTCCACTTT
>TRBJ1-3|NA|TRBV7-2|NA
CASSPYRNGNTIYF
TGTGCCAGCAGCCCATACAGGAATGGAAACACCATATATTTT
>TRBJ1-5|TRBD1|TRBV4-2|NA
CASSRDRGNQPQHF
TGTGCCAGCAGCCGGGACAGGGGGAATCAGCCCCAGCATTTT
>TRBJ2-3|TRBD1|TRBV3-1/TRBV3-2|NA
CASSQDDEAGTGNTDTQYF
TGTGCCAGCAGCCAAGACGATGAGGCCGGGACAGGCAACACAGATACGCAGTATTTT
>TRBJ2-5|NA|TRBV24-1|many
CATSDFSPGEGETQYF
TGTGCCACCAGTGATTTCAGCCCAGGGGAGGGAGAGACCCAGTACTTC
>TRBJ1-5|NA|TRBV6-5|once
CASSSTPGRNQPQHF
TGTGCCAGCAGTTCCACCCCTGGGCGCAATCAGCCCCAGCATTTT
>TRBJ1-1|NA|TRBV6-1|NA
CASSEVRASEAFF
TGTGCCAGCAGTGAAGTTCGAGCCTCTGAAGCTTTCTTT
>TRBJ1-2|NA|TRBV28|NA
CATTGGYGYTF
TGTGCCACCACTGGAGGTTATGGCTACACCTTC
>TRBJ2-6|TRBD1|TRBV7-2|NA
CASSLVAGGSSGANVLTF
TGTGCCAGCAGCTTAGTTGCAGGGGGCAGCTCTGGGGCCAACGTCCTGACTTTC
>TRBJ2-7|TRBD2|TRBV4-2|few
CASSQRTSGAYEQYF
TGTGCCAGCAGCCAGAGGACTAGCGGGGCGTACGAGCAGTACTTC
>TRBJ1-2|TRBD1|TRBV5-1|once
CASSPQTLTGAEGYTF
TGCGCCAGCAGCCCGCAGACTTTGACAGGGGCGGAAGGCTACACCTTC
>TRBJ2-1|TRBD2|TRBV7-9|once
CASSLNRGLGTLEQFF
TGTGCCAGCAGCTTAAATCGCGGACTAGGTACCCTTGAGCAGTTCTTC
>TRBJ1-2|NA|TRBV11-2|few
CASSHDSGGGYTF
TGTGCCAGCAGCCATGATTCGGGGGGCGGCTACACCTTC
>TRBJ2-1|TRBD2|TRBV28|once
CASSGGGGPRANEQFF
TGTGCCAGCTCCGGGGGGGGAGGGCCAAGGGCGAATGAGCAGTTCTTC
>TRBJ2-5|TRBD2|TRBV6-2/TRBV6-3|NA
CASSLGTSVLQTQYF
TGTGCCAGCAGCCTAGGGACTAGCGTCCTCCAGACCCAGTACTTC
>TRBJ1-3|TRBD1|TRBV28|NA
CASRSWKDRGLAGNTIYF
TGTGCCAGCAGATCGTGGAAAGACAGGGGGCTGGCTGGAAACACCATATATTTT
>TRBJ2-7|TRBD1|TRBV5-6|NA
CASSPDMTGKAFEQYF
TGTGCCAGCAGCCCGGATATGACAGGGAAAGCGTTCGAGCAGTACTTC
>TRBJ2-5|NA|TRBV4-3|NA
CASSQGLGVRQETQYF
TGCGCCAGCAGCCAAGGGTTAGGAGTTCGGCAAGAGACCCAGTACTTC
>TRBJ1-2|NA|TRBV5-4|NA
CASSTGYGYTF
TGTGCCAGCAGCACAGGTTATGGCTACACCTTC
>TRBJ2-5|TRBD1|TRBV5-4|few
CASSFRQGEETQYF
TGTGCCAGCAGCTTCCGACAGGGAGAGGAGACCCAGTACTTC